This T cell receptor beta chain was profiled in a study of PD-L1 blockade in urothelial cancer (dated by TCRdb to 2016 to 2017). Turning to the overall study: All patients started therapy around 2014 and received atezolizumab 1,200 mg intravenously every 3 weeks. Pretreatment blood TCR-seq was available for about 27 patients, at least one posttreatment blood collection was obtained for about 25 patients, and tumor TCR-seq was available for about 25 patients. About 90% of the roughly 29 patients were identified as males with urothelial cancer of bladder origin, and a prior smoking history was reported by 18 of 29 patients. Nine patients achieved durable clinical benefit and about 19 did not. The study was an exploratory multi-omic analysis of somatic, immune and clinical correlates of response to PD-L1 blockade with atezolizumab in urothelial cancer. Blood samples were analyzed at two time points: 3 weeks after treatment start (second dose) and 6 weeks after treatment start. Blood samples gave a median of approximately 150,000 T cells and approximately 80,000 unique TCRs, with a median clonality of 0.080. Patients had an ECOG performance status of 0 or 1 and had received between 0 and 3 prior chemotherapy regimens. Durable clinical benefit was defined as progression-free survival longer than 6 months, and TCR features were also tested against progression-free and overall survival. In the same patients, whole exome sequencing and RNA sequencing of pretreatment tumors were performed in addition to TCR sequencing. Pretreatment tumor samples and matched peripheral blood, collected serially before and after atezolizumab treatment, underwent TCR sequencing.

The sample's time point label, decoded: peripheral blood 6 weeks after treatment start. The cohort included 25 to 35 patients with locally advanced or metastatic urothelial carcinoma who were treated at Memorial Sloan Kettering on a trial protocol. Peripheral blood mononuclear cells were collected pretreatment and during treatment, at between 1 and 8 total time points per patient. The Qiagen DNeasy Blood extraction kit was used to purify genomic DNA from total PBMCs and tumor samples. PBMCs were collected pretreatment and during treatment and were isolated and stored as previously described. Results and caveats for the whole study, not just this receptor: Improved progression-free and overall survival was associated with having pretreatment peripheral blood TCR clonality below the median. Because of the small sample size (n ≈ 27) and the many exploratory analyses performed, the results are intended to be regarded as hypothesis-generating. Among patients with durable benefit, tumor-associated TCR clones showed greater expansion in peripheral blood 3 weeks after treatment started (n = 22, p = 0.022).

Comment on this clone: There is no known antigen for this receptor. No clone much larger than this one lies a single base away; base qualities are absent.

Synthetic TCR analog templates were spiked into each PCR so that absolute template abundance could be estimated from read counts. The immunoSEQ assay used bias-controlled V and J gene primers to amplify TCRbeta CDR3 regions from genomic DNA. Rearranged TCRbeta segments were sequenced at approximately 20X coverage. In the original analysis: Sequencing errors were corrected by clustering and CDR3s were annotated against IMGT to assign V, D and J genes. Downstream analyses used only productive TCRbeta rearrangements, leaving out any out-of-frame or stop-codon sequences. Clonality was calculated as one minus the Shannon entropy normalized by the log of the number of unique productive sequences. Clones differing between time points or between blood and tumor were identified by Fisher's exact test with Benjamini-Hochberg correction at adjusted p below 0.01. The immuneACCESS repertoire file appears here via TCRdb, limited to in-frame rearrangements. These files lack a portion of the clones; in checked studies, under half of the deficit traces to unresolved V genes, and the cause of the others is not known. That table gives V, J and clone size, and the DNA gave D and trimming. This sample holds about 41,000 clones; about 85% were observed only once. 2.6% of the sample rests with the top ten.

Trimming costs V 4 bases and J 5 bases, and their ends lie 12 bases apart. Counted from cysteine to phenylalanine, this CDR3 has 13 amino acids. CDR3 DNA only is kept here, 39 bases in frame from base 1. The germline V gene (reference sequence) yields GTSNPN for CDR1 and SVGIG for CDR2. The clonotype comes from a man in his sixties or seventies with urothelial cancer. Here the chain combines TRBV30 and TRBJ2-1; TRBD1 is possibly the D segment (6 matching bases). Here the sequenced sample was PBMCs, taken around atezolizumab (anti-PD-L1) treatment. The CDR3 region: CAWTPDSHNEQFF. The nucleotides are TGTGCCTGGACTCCGGACAGTCACAATGAGCAGTTCTTC.